This T cell receptor (beta chain) emerged from a study of blood T cells in healthy people across ages. Findings and limits, study-wide: With naive T cell percentage, TCR beta diversity showed a strong correlation. Roughly linear declines in TCR beta diversity per million T cells occurred with age.

Worth noting for this clonotype: The antigen remains unidentified. A much larger clone sits a single nucleotide away, making a read error possible.

The CDR3 is 14 amino acids. Germline V gene lookup returns CDR1 DFQATT and CDR2 SNEGSKA (reference sequence). Together with a sample-barcoded 5' primer, a J-beta primer mix was included in a second PCR lasting roughly 6 to 12 cycles. TCRdb reprocessed the 5' RACE reads via MiXCR and lists one record per CDR3 protein. The sample consists of 500,000 to 700,000 distinct CDR3 sequences, about 30% of them appearing once. Each sample gave at least 6.5 million isolated PBMCs. Extraction yielded at least 5 micrograms of total RNA per sample. The chain has TRBV20-1 and TRBJ1-6; 8 positions match TRBD1. Sequenced sample: blood. This receptor was identified in an elderly woman in good health. The CDR3: CSARATGVNSPPHF. The CDR3 DNA reads as TGCAGTGCTAGAGCGACAGGGGTTAATTCACCCCCCCACTTT.